One and the same sample provided the 8 T cell receptor beta chains below, sequenced in a study of T cell clonotyping in hematopoietic cell transplantation. Time point meaning: recipient sample about 28 days before transplant, after cytoreduction. Profiled with immunoSEQ multiplex PCR; TCRdb holds only in-frame clones, not every one. The data contain around 40,000 clones, roughly 96% of them seen just once; the ten biggest clones take up about 1.5%. The sequenced sample was peripheral blood mononuclear cells, obtained before stem cell transplant. These receptors were obtained from a man aged 35-49 years with chronic myeloid leukemia. Some clones in this sample may be carry-over from other donors' samples.

The CDR3 is CASNFNTEAFF. The CDR3 DNA sequence: TGTGCCAGCAACTTTAACACTGAAGCTTTCTTT. The chain couples TRBV6-5 to TRBJ1-1; no reliable D call. The CDR3 sequence is 11 residues long. CDR1 and CDR2 from the germline V gene are MNHEY and SVGAGI. Trimming left V 7 bases short and J 2 bases short, with 5 bases between.

The gene calls are TRBV2 and TRBJ2-2; tentative D call: TRBD1 (6 bases). The CDR3 length is 17 residues. The germline V gene encodes CDR1 SNHLY and CDR2 FYNNEI. The germline V and J ends were trimmed by 7 bases and 0 bases, with 18 bases remaining between them. CDR3 loop: CASTAGQSKSNTGELFF. CDR3 in DNA: TGTGCCAGCACCGCTGGACAGTCGAAATCGAACACCGGGGAGCTGTTTTTT.

The chain links TRBV19 to TRBJ2-7; possible D gene TRBD1, 6 bases. From germline, CDR1 is LNHDA and CDR2 SQIVND (reference sequence). Trimming shortened V by 4 bases and J by 4 bases, and 20 bases separated the two germline ends. This CDR3 comprises 16 residues. The CDR3 spells CASSNPQGKVGYEQYF. In DNA, the CDR3 is TGTGCCAGTAGTAACCCGCAGGGGAAAGTGGGATACGAGCAGTACTTC.

The J gene is TRBJ1-2, the V gene TRBV6-5, with 8 nucleotides matching TRBD1. This CDR3 comprises 15 residues. V dropped 6 bases and J dropped 7; count of bases not matched to a gene: 13. Germline lookup yields CDR1 MNHEY and CDR2 SVGAGI. The CDR3 loop reads CASSVSPDRGGGYTF. CDR3 sequence (DNA): TGTGCCAGCAGCGTCAGCCCAGACAGGGGCGGTGGCTACACCTTC.

V gene TRBV11-3 combines with J gene TRBJ2-1, with 13 bases aligning to TRBD2. Germline CDR1 and CDR2: SGHNT and YENEEA. There are 14 residues in the CDR3. The trim removed 5 bases at V and 7 bases at J, leaving 2 bases unmatched. This chain's CDR3 is CASSPGLAGNEQFF. The CDR3 DNA follows: TGTGCCAGCAGCCCGGGACTAGCGGGAAATGAGCAGTTCTTC.

The CDR3 sequence is CASSSPGPQETQYF. CDR3 coding DNA: TGTGCCAGCAGCTCTCCGGGCCCACAAGAGACCCAGTACTTC. This chain links TRBV5-4 with TRBJ2-5; D unclear. Germline V lookup: CDR1 SGHNT, CDR2 YYREEE (reference sequence). V gave up 3 bases and J gave up 2 bases, with 11 bases separating them. The CDR3 contains 14 residues.

The J gene is TRBJ2-5, the V gene TRBV30; 11 bases line up with TRBD1. V shed 3 bases and J 5 bases; nucleotides not matched to a gene: 2. The CDR3 extends over 13 amino acids. Germline CDR1 reads GTSNPN; CDR2 reads SVGIG (reference sequence). The CDR3 nucleotides read TGTGCCTGGAGGGACAGGGGGCTGGAGACCCAGTACTTC. Translated, it gives CAWRDRGLETQYF.

J is TRBJ2-7 and V is TRBV5-1; D remains ambiguous. CDR3 length equals 14 residues. V was clipped by 2 bases and J by 2 bases, with 11 bases between them. Germline assignment: CDR1 SGHRS and CDR2 YFSETQ. CDR3 amino acids: CASSLAGSAYEQYF. The CDR3 bases are TGCGCCAGCAGCTTAGCAGGCAGCGCCTACGAGCAGTACTTC.